Below, 26 T cell receptor beta chains from the same sample are listed, as sequenced in a study of blood T cells in healthy people across ages. A second PCR, run for about 7 to 12 cycles, used a sample-barcoded 5' primer plus a J-beta primer mix. TCRdb independently ran MiXCR on the 5' RACE reads; one entry per CDR3 protein. The sample records about 1.5 million distinct CDR3 sequences, 35% to 45% being singletons. Sequencing was done on a sample of blood. The receptors were sampled from a woman aged 18 to 35 in good health.

This chain uses TRBV4-3 with TRBJ2-4; 12 bases align to TRBD2. CDR1 is LGHNA, CDR2 YSLEER, per germline. Germline trimming cut 2 bases from V and 13 bases from J; bases unmatched to any gene: 6. The CDR3 has 14 residues. CDR3 loop: CASSQSTSGRQQYF. As DNA, the CDR3 is TGCGCCAGCAGCCAATCGACTAGCGGGAGACAGCAGTACTTC.

The sample holds a few counts of this clonotype. The rearrangement joins TRBV5-1 to TRBJ2-1; 7 nucleotides align to TRBD2. This CDR3 is built from 15 residues. The germline V gene has CDR1 SGHRS and CDR2 YFSETQ. V dropped 1 base and J dropped 9; count of bases not matched to a gene: 10. The CDR3 coding sequence is TGCGCCAGCAGCTTGACTAGCGTCGGACACACTGAGCAGTTCTTC. Its translation is CASSLTSVGHTEQFF. Full variable domain (remainder filled in from reference TRBV5-1 and TRBJ2-1): KAGVTQTPRYLIKTRGQQVTLSCSPISGHRSVSWYQQTPGQGLQFLFEYFSETQRNKGNFPGRFSGRQFSNSRSEMNVSTLELGDSALYLCASSLTSVGHTEQFFGPGTRLTVL.

The CDR3 region is CASSLGLRGGLLLAGGLYNEQFF. CDR3 in DNA: TGTGCCAGCAGTTTGGGCCTCCGTGGGGGCCTGCTACTAGCGGGAGGCCTCTACAATGAGCAGTTCTTC. The chain joins TRBV12-3 or TRBV12-4 to TRBJ2-1, with 12 bases that match TRBD2. The length of the CDR3 is 23 residues. V shed 3 bases, J shed 3 bases, and the junction held 24 bases outside the gene matches.

The chain employs TRBV12-3 or TRBV12-4 and TRBJ2-3; 9 positions match TRBD2. V lost 6 bases to trimming and J lost 0 bases; unmatched junction nucleotides: 4. CDR3 length: 15 amino acids. CDR3 amino acids: CASSWTSDSTDTQYF. The DNA of the CDR3 is TGTGCCAGCAGCTGGACTAGCGATAGCACAGATACGCAGTATTTT.

This clonotype was observed once. This rearrangement joins TRBV3-1 to TRBJ2-5; no reliable D call. The CDR3 totals 14 residues. Germline V CDR1 and CDR2: LGHDT, YNNKEL (reference sequence). The V and J ends lost 3 bases and 1 base respectively, with 9 bases between them. The CDR3 coding sequence is TGTGCCAGCAGCCATAATATGGGCCAAGAGACCCAGTACTTC. It codes for CASSHNMGQETQYF.

Only a few counts were recorded for this clonotype. The chain is built from TRBV2 and TRBJ2-1; 7 bases align to TRBD1. The CDR3 has 18 amino acids. Unmatched junction bases numbered 17, after V lost 5 bases and J lost 4 bases. Germline V CDR1 and CDR2: SNHLY, FYNNEI. The CDR3: CASSKKRTGVDIYNEQFF. CDR3 nucleotides: TGTGCCAGCAGTAAGAAGAGAACAGGGGTGGACATTTACAATGAGCAGTTCTTC.

The gene calls are TRBV7-2 and TRBJ2-3; possible D gene TRBD2, 5 bases. V lost 5 bases, J lost 5 bases, and 11 bases lay in between. Germline lookup yields CDR1 SGHTA and CDR2 FQGNSA. The CDR3 has 13 amino acids. CDR3 amino acids: CASSIGLEDTQYF. The CDR3 coding sequence is TGTGCCAGCAGCATCGGACTGGAAGATACGCAGTATTTT.

The chain's CDR3 is CASSKTSGAPISYNEQFF. The CDR3 DNA sequence: TGTGCCAGCAGTAAGACTAGCGGGGCGCCTATCTCCTACAATGAGCAGTTCTTC. V gene TRBV7-8 combines with J gene TRBJ2-1; TRBD2 agrees at 11 bases. CDR1 and CDR2 from the germline V gene are SGHVS and FQNEAQ. Unmatched junction bases numbered 10, after V lost 6 bases and J lost 0 bases. The CDR3 covers 18 residues.

This clonotype was counted between two and nine times. The CDR3: CASSLQNYNEQFF. The CDR3 DNA reads as TGTGCCAGCAGTCTACAGAACTACAATGAGCAGTTCTTC. This sequence joins TRBV27 and TRBJ2-1; no clear D. CDR1 and CDR2 from the germline V gene are MNHEY and SMNVEV (reference sequence). The CDR3 length is 13 residues. V was pared by 5 bases and J by 3 bases, with 8 bases between.

This chain uses TRBV10-3 with TRBJ1-3; TRBD1 matches at 11 bases. This CDR3 spans 16 amino acids. Germline V gene data show CDR1 as ENHRY and CDR2 as SYGVKD. V lost 5 bases and J lost 1; bases outside the gene matches: 4. For the CDR3, the DNA is TGTGCCATCAGTTCGGGGACAGGGGGGTCTGGAAACACCATATATTTT. It translates to CAISSGTGGSGNTIYF.

This chain connects TRBV4-1 to TRBJ2-1, with D maybe TRBD2 (6 bases). Germline CDR1 MGHRA, CDR2 YSYEKL. Trimming took off 4 bases at V and 8 bases at J, with 15 bases between the two ends. The CDR3 extends over 14 amino acids. CDR3 sequence: CASSLGGDNDEQFF. The CDR3 DNA sequence: TGCGCCAGCAGCCTCGGAGGGGATAATGATGAGCAGTTCTTC.

This clonotype has only one observation. The rearrangement uses TRBV5-1 and TRBJ2-7, with a weak D call TRBD1 (6 bases). The CDR3 runs 17 residues. The germline V gene encodes CDR1 SGHRS and CDR2 YFSETQ. V was shortened by 4 bases and J by 6 bases, with 26 bases between the two germline ends. The CDR3 sequence: CASSVSGDTRSLSEQYF. CDR3 bases: TGCGCCAGCAGCGTGTCCGGGGACACCCGGTCCCTCTCCGAGCAGTACTTC.

This clonotype was found once. The rearrangement links TRBV19 to TRBJ2-1; weak D call: TRBD1 (6 bases). The CDR3 is made up of 13 amino acids. Between the trimmed V and J ends, which lost 7 bases and 2 bases, there was a span of 9 bases. Germline V CDR1 and CDR2: LNHDA, SQIVND (reference sequence). The CDR3 loop is CASTDSPYNEQFF. CDR3 in DNA: TGTGCCAGTACGGACAGCCCCTACAATGAGCAGTTCTTC.

The chain employs TRBV18 and TRBJ2-5; 12 bases match TRBD2. Unmatched junction bases numbered 4, after V lost 3 bases and J lost 2 bases. This CDR3 region has 16 residues. Germline V gives CDR1 KGHSH, CDR2 LQKENI. As DNA, the CDR3 is TGTGCCAGCTCACCTCGGACTAGCGGGACACAAGAGACCCAGTACTTC. It specifies CASSPRTSGTQETQYF. The full variable domain, completed using reference TRBV18 and TRBJ2-5, is NAGVMQNPRHLVRRRGQEARLRCSPMKGHSHVYWYRQLPEEGLKFMVYLQKENIIDESGMPKERFSAEFPKEGPSILRIQQVVRGDSAAYFCASSPRTSGTQETQYFGPGTRLLVL.

This chain uses TRBV7-3 with TRBJ2-2, with no clear D. CDR1 and CDR2 (germline): SGHTA, FQGTGA. There are 14 residues in the CDR3. Trimming left V 4 bases short and J 4 bases short, with 10 bases between. For the CDR3, the DNA is TGTGCCAGCAGCTCAGTGGGTTCCACCGGGGAGCTGTTTTTT. It yields the protein CASSSVGSTGELFF.

This clonotype was counted once. The rearrangement links TRBV7-3 to TRBJ2-5; 13 bases are a match to TRBD2. CDR3 length equals 15 residues. Germline CDR1 is SGHTA and CDR2 is FQGTGA. Germline trimming cut 1 base from V and 11 bases from J; bases unmatched to any gene: 7. CDR3 bases: TGTGCCAGCAGCTTAATCACTAGCGGGAGGGGTGAGCAGTACTTC. Its protein product is CASSLITSGRGEQYF.

This rearrangement joins TRBV25-1 to TRBJ1-1; 9 bases are shared with TRBD1. The trim removed 3 bases at V and 10 bases at J, leaving 6 bases unmatched. Germline V gene lookup returns CDR1 MGHDK and CDR2 SYGVNS. The CDR3 contains 13 residues. The CDR3 bases are TGTGCCAGCAGTGATTTCGGGACAGGGATAGCTTTCTTT. Its translation is CASSDFGTGIAFF.

The count of this clonotype is one. V gene TRBV12-3 or TRBV12-4 combines with J gene TRBJ2-5, with D unresolved. The better agreement between TRBJ2-7 and the DNA end casts doubt on the J call. The CDR3 has 12 residues. This CDR3 is CASSLDPSEQYF. The CDR3 DNA reads as TGTGCCAGCAGTTTAGACCCTTCCGAGCAGTACTTC.

The genes are TRBV2 and TRBJ2-4, with D unresolved. With 6 bases removed from V and 4 bases from J, the gap between germline ends came to 10 bases. Germline CDR1 is SNHLY and CDR2 is FYNNEI. The CDR3 runs to 13 residues. The CDR3 nucleotides read TGTGCCAGCAGCCCAGCTAGAAAAAACATTCAGTACTTC. Amino acid sequence: CASSPARKNIQYF.

This clonotype was observed a handful of times. Mismatch with germline at one junction end may stem from a read error. The J gene is TRBJ2-5, the V gene TRBV5-6; D gene uncertain. The J call may be in error: the DNA end matches TRBJ2-7 better. The germline V gene has CDR1 SGHDT and CDR2 YYEEEE. CDR3 size: 15 residues. The CDR3 sequence: CASSLETGRSCEQYF. The CDR3 DNA sequence: TGTGCCAGCAGCTTGGAGACTGGCAGGTCCTGCGAGCAGTACTTC.

The chain couples TRBV4-2 to TRBJ2-1; D is ambiguous. V was shortened by 5 bases and J by 8 bases, with 13 bases between the two germline ends. From germline, CDR1 is LGHNA and CDR2 YNFKEQ. This CDR3 has 13 residues. CDR3 nucleotides: TGTGCCAGCAGCAAAGGGTGGCAGTATGAGCAGTTCTTC. Translated, it gives CASSKGWQYEQFF.

The chain is built from TRBV7-2 and TRBJ2-7; possible D gene TRBD1, 6 bases. The CDR3 loop spans 16 amino acids. Germline V gene sequence: CDR1 SGHTA, CDR2 FQGNSA. V dropped 5 bases and J dropped 7 bases, with 24 bases sitting between them. CDR3 in amino acids: CASSGLQGRSYNEQYF. The CDR3 DNA is TGTGCCAGCAGCGGCTTACAGGGACGCTCCTACAATGAGCAGTACTTC.

The chain employs TRBV29-1 and TRBJ1-5; tentative D call: TRBD1 (6 bases). This CDR3 has 16 amino acids. Germline V gene sequence: CDR1 SQVTM, CDR2 ANQGSEA. V shed 4 bases and J shed 1 base, with 17 bases lying between them. The CDR3: CSVVETGHVSNQPQHF. CDR3 nucleotides: TGCAGCGTTGTAGAAACAGGGCATGTCAGCAATCAGCCCCAGCATTTT. Full variable domain (rest looked up from reference TRBV29-1 and TRBJ1-5): SAVISQKPSRDICQRGTSLTIQCQVDSQVTMMFWYRQQPGQSLTLIATANQGSEATYESGFVIDKFPISRPNLTFSTLTVSNMSPEDSSIYLCSVVETGHVSNQPQHFGDGTRLSIL.

DNA of the CDR3: TGCAGTGCTAGGGGACTAAAAATACCCTACGAGCAGTACTTC. Protein: CSARGLKIPYEQYF. The chain uses TRBV20-1 and TRBJ2-7, with 7 bases aligning to TRBD2. Germline V gene data show CDR1 as DFQATT and CDR2 as SNEGSKA (reference sequence). This CDR3 region has 14 residues. The junction had 7 bases not matched to a gene; V was cut back by 3 bases and J by 2 bases.

The chain carries TRBV7-2 and TRBJ2-5; no definite D call. Germline assignment: CDR1 SGHTA and CDR2 FQGNSA. Trimming shortened V by 2 bases and J by 5 bases, and 12 bases separated the two germline ends. The CDR3 has 14 amino acids. CDR3 in DNA: TGTGCCAGCAGCTTATTCGGCGAAGCGGAGACCCAGTACTTC. It specifies CASSLFGEAETQYF.

The gene calls are TRBV20-1 and TRBJ2-5; 8 bases are a match to TRBD1. Gene TRBJ2-7 matches the end of the DNA better, so the J call may be wrong. Germline CDR1 DFQATT, CDR2 SNEGSKA (reference sequence). This CDR3 has 13 amino acids. CDR3 sequence: CSARVTGGSEQYF. CDR3 sequence (DNA): TGCAGTGCTAGAGTCACAGGGGGAAGCGAGCAGTACTTC.